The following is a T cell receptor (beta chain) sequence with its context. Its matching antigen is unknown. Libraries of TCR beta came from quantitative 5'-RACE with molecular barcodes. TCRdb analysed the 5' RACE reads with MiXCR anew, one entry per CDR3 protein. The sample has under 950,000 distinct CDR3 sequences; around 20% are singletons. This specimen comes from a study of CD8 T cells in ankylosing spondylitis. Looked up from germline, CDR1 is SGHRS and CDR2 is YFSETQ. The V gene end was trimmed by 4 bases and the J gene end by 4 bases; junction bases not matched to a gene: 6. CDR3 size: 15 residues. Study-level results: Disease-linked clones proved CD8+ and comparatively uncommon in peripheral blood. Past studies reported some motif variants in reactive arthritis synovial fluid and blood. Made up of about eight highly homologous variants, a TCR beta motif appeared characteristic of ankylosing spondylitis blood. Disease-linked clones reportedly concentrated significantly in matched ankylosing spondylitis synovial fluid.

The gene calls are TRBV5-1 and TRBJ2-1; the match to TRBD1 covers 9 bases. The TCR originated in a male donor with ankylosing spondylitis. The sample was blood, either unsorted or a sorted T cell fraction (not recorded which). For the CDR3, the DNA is TGCGCCAGCAGCGTAACAGGGGGCGGGTACAATGAGCAGTTCTTC. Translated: CASSVTGGGYNEQFF.